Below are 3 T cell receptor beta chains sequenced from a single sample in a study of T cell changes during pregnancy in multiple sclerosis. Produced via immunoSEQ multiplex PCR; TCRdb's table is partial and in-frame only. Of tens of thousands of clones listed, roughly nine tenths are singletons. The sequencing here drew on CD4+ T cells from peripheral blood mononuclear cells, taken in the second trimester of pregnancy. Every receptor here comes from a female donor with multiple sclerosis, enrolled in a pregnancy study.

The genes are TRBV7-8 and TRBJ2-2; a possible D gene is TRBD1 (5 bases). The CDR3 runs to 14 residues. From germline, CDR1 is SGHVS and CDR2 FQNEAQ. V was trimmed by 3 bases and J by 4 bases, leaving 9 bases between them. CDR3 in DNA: TGTGCCAGCAGCTTGGGGCGGATCACCGGGGAGCTGTTTTTT. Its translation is CASSLGRITGELFF.

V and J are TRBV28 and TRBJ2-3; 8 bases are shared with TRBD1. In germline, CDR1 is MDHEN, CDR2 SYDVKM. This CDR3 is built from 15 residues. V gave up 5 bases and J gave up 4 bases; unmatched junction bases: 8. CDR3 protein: CASSPQGAKSDTQYF. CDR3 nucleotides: TGTGCCAGCAGTCCCCAGGGGGCGAAGTCAGATACGCAGTATTTT.

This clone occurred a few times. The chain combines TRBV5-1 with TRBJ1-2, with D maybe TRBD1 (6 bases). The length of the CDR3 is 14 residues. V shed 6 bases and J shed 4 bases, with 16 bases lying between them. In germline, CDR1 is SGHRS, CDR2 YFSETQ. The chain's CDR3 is CASKGQSVSYGYTF. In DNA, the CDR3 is TGCGCCAGCAAGGGACAATCGGTGAGCTATGGCTACACCTTC.